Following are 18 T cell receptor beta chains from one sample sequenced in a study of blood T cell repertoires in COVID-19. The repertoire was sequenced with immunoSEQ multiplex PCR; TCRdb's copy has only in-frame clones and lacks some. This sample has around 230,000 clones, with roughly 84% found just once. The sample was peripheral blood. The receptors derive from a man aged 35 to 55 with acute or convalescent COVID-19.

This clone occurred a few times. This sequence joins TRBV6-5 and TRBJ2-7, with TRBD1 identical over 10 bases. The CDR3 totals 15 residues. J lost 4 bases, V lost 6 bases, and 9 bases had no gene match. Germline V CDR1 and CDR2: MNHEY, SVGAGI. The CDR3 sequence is CASRRPGQGIYEQYF. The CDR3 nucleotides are TGTGCCAGCAGGCGACCGGGACAGGGGATTTACGAGCAGTACTTC.

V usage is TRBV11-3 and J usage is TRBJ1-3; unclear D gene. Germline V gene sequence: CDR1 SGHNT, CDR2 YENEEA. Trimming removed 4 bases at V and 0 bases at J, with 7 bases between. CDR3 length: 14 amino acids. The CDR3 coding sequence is TGTGCCAGCAGCTCCATAGACTCTGGAAACACCATATATTTT. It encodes CASSSIDSGNTIYF.

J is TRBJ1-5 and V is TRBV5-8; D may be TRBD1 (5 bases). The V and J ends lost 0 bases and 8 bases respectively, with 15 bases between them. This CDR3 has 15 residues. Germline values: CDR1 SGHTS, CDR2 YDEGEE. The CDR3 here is CASSLGLGDWEPQHF. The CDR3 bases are TGTGCCAGCAGCTTGGGGCTAGGGGATTGGGAGCCCCAGCATTTT.

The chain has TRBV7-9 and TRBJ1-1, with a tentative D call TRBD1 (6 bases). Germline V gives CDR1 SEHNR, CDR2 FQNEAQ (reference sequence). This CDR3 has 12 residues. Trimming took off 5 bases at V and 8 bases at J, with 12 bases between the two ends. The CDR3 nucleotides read TGTGCCAGCAGCCTGGCCGACAGGGAAGCTTTCTTT. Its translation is CASSLADREAFF.

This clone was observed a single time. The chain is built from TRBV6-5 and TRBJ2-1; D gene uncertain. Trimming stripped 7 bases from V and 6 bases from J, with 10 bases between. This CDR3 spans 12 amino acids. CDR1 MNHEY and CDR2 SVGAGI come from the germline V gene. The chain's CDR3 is CASTTPGNEQFF. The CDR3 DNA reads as TGTGCCAGCACAACTCCGGGCAATGAGCAGTTCTTC.

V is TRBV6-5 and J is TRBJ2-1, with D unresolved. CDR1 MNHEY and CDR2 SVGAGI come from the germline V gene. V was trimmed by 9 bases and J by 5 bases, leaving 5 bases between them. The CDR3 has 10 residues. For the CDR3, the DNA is TGTGCCAGTACAGACAATGAGCAGTTCTTC. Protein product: CASTDNEQFF.

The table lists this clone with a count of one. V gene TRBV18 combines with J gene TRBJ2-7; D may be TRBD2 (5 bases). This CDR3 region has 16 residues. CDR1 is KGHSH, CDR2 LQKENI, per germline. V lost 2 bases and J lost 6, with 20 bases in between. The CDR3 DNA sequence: TGTGCCAGCTCACCAGTCGTGGGAGCTTCCTTCGGCGAGCAGTACTTC. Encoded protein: CASSPVVGASFGEQYF.

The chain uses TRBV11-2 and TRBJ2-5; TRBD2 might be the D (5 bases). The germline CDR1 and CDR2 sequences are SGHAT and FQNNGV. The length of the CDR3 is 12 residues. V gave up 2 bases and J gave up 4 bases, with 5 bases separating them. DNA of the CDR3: TGTGCCAGCAGCTTACGGGGAGAGACCCAGTACTTC. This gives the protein CASSLRGETQYF. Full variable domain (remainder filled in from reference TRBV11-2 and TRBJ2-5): EAGVAQSPRYKIIEKRQSVAFWCNPISGHATLYWYQQILGQGPKLLIQFQNNGVVDDSQLPKDRFSAERLKGVDSTLKIQPAKLEDSAVYLCASSLRGETQYFGPGTRLLVL.

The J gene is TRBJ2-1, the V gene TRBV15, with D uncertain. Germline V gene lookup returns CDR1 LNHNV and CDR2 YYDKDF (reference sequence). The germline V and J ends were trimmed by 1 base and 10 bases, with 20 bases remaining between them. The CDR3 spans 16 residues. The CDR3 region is CATSRAEVGIAKEQFF. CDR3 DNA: TGTGCCACCAGCAGAGCAGAGGTTGGAATAGCCAAGGAGCAGTTCTTC.

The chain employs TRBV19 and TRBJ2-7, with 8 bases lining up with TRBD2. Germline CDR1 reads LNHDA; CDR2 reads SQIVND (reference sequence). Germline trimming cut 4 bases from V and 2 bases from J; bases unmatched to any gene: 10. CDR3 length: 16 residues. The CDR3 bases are TGTGCCAGTAGTAACCAGTGGCTAGCGGGTCCCTACGAGCAGTACTTC. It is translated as CASSNQWLAGPYEQYF.

The CDR3 DNA reads as TGTGCCAGCAGTTCCCTACAGGGGGATCAAGAGACCCAGTACTTC. It yields the protein CASSSLQGDQETQYF. The rearrangement uses TRBV6-5 and TRBJ2-5; 8 bases fit TRBD1. In germline, CDR1 is MNHEY, CDR2 SVGAGI. The V gene end was trimmed by 4 bases and the J gene end by 2 bases; junction bases not matched to a gene: 6. The CDR3 is 15 amino acids.

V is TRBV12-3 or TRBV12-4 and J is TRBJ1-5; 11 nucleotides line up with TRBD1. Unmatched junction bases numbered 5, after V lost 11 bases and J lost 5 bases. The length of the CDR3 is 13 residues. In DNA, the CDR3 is TGTGCCTCCCGGGACAGGGGGGATCAGCCCCAGCATTTT. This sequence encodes CASRDRGDQPQHF.

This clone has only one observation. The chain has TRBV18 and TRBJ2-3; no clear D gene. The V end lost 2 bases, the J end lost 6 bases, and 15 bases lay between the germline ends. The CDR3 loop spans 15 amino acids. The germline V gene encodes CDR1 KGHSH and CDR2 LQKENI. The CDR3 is CASSPVESYGDTQYF. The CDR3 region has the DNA TGTGCCAGCTCACCAGTCGAAAGCTACGGGGATACGCAGTATTTT.

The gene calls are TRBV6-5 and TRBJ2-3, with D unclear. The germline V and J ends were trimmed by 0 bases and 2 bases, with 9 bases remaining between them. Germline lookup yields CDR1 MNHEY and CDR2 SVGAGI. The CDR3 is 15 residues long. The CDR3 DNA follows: TGTGCCAGCAGTTACTCGAGAGCTTTCACAGATACGCAGTATTTT. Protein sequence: CASSYSRAFTDTQYF.

CDR3 DNA sequence: TGTGCCAGCAGCTTCTCGGACTCCCGGGAGACCCAGTACTTC. It encodes CASSFSDSRETQYF. The chain recombines TRBV13 with TRBJ2-5, with D perhaps TRBD2 (5 bases). Germline CDR1 PRHDT, CDR2 FYEKMQ (reference sequence). Trimming left V 3 bases short and J 5 bases short, with 13 bases between. The CDR3 has 14 residues.

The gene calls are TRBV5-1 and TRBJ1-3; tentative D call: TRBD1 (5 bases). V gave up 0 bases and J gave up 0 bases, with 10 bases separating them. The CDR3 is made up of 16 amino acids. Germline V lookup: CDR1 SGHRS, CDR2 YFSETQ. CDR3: CASSLGQSSSGNTIYF. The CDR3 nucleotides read TGCGCCAGCAGCTTGGGACAGTCGAGCTCTGGAAACACCATATATTTT.

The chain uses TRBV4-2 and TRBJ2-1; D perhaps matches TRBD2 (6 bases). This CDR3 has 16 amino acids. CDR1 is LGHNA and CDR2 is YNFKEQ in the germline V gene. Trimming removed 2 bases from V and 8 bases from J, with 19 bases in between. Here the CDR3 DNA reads TGTGCCAGCAGCCAACGGAGGGCGGGACCGTTCGATGAGCAGTTCTTC. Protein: CASSQRRAGPFDEQFF.

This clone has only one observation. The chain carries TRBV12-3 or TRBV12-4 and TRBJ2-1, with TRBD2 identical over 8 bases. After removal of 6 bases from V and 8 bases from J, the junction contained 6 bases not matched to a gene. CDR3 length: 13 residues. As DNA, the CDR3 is TGTGCCAGCAGCCTCCCGGGGGGGGATGAGCAGTTCTTC. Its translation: CASSLPGGDEQFF.